The sequence of this TCR beta chain was determined in a study of cytomegalovirus exposure and HLA in healthy donors. On this clone itself: Antigen: not known.

Broader study findings: Investigators reported under 200 TCR beta chains as tied to cytomegalovirus. The study carried out a later analysis of TCR beta sequences. It associated some 15,000 of them with specific HLA alleles at a false discovery rate of 0.05.

Primers included in the PCR were 60 Vbeta and 13 Jbeta primers. Sequencing used immunoSEQ multiplex PCR; TCRdb keeps in-frame clones, though not all of them. The sample carries about 93,000 clones, over 55% recorded once. The V segment lost 0 bases and the J segment 5 bases; nucleotides outside the gene matches: 10. The germline CDR1 and CDR2 sequences are SSHAT and FNYEAQ (reference sequence). The CDR3 is 17 residues long. The J gene is TRBJ2-7, the V gene TRBV7-7; 10 nucleotides agree with TRBD1. The TCR sequence derives from a boy younger than 18 in good health and CMV-seropositive. Sequencing was carried out using PBMCs. The CDR3 loop is CASSLAGPGQGNDEQYF. The CDR3 nucleotides are TGTGCCAGCAGCTTAGCCGGACCGGGACAGGGGAATGACGAGCAGTACTTC.